The sequence of this T cell receptor beta chain was determined in a study of shared clonotypes between healthy human individuals. Study-wide background: Each donor contributed plates that comprised three CD4 naive, three CD4 memory, two CD8 naive and one CD8 memory. Broader study findings: Enrolling few donors narrowed the genetic and exposure-history diversity that was represented. Non-shared clonotypes displayed generation probabilities falling below those of clonotypes present in all four donors.

Clones were sequenced by immunoSEQ multiplex PCR, and TCRdb holds only the in-frame ones, with some missing. This sample yields roughly 640,000 clones, of which almost 97% are seen a single time; about 0.06% belongs to the top ten. Points on this clone: Its antigen is not known. In the same sample, other DNA sequences code for this CDR3.

With V trimmed by 4 bases and J by 4 bases, 6 bases remained unmatched. Germline V CDR1 and CDR2: MNHEY, SVGAGI. The CDR3 length is 14 residues. The healthy adult donors were HIV-negative and reported no recent acute infections or vaccinations. Sequenced input: naive CD4+ T cells sorted from blood. As for subset: CD45RA+ positively selected. The V call is TRBV6-5, the J call TRBJ2-7; 8 positions match TRBD1. This receptor was taken from a woman under 40 in good health. CDR3 region: CASSSDRGSYEQYF. The CDR3 DNA reads as TGTGCCAGCAGTTCCGACAGGGGTTCGTACGAGCAGTACTTC.